These T cell receptor beta chains were read from a single sample in a study of blood T cell repertoires in COVID-19. Measured with immunoSEQ multiplex PCR; TCRdb has only the in-frame clones, and not every one. There are some 250,000 clones in the sample; approximately 90% occur only once, and 1.2% lies in the top ten. The sample taken for sequencing was PBMCs or T cells enriched from blood (not recorded which). The source of these receptors is a human donor in a cohort exposed to, infected with or recovered from COVID-19 (not recorded which). The donor label of this sample is uncertain. Both conserved end residues are part of each CDR3. Fields, in order: V gene, D gene, J gene, clone size, CDR3 length, CDR3 DNA, CDR3 protein. The D gene is left open where the match is weak. Only part of the rows carry a size: once, few, many, or a class if the clone is expanded.

V: TRBV27; D: TRBD1; J: TRBJ1-2; size: -; length: 14; DNA: TGTGCCAGCAGGACAGGGGATAGTAGCTATGGCTACACCTTC; CDR3: CASRTGDSSYGYTF
V: TRBV5-1; D: -; J: TRBJ2-5; size: -; length: 16; DNA: TGCGCCAGCAGCTTACTCCCCCGCCCGGGGCAAGAGACCCAGTACTTC; CDR3: CASSLLPRPGQETQYF
V: TRBV9; D: -; J: TRBJ1-5; size: -; length: 14; DNA: TGTGCCAGCAGTCGGACAGATAGCAATCAGCCCCAGCATTTT; CDR3: CASSRTDSNQPQHF
V: TRBV11-2; D: -; J: TRBJ2-3; size: -; length: 11; DNA: TGTGCCAGCAGCCTCGGAGGTACGCAGTATTTT; CDR3: CASSLGGTQYF
V: TRBV5-1; D: TRBD2; J: TRBJ2-1; size: -; length: 15; DNA: TGCGCCAGCAGCTTTTCGGCTAGCGGGAGCGATGAGCAGTTCTTC; CDR3: CASSFSASGSDEQFF
V: TRBV7-2; D: TRBD2; J: TRBJ2-5; size: -; length: 16; DNA: TGTGCCAGCAGCAGCGTGGGCGGGGGGACCCAAGAGACCCAGTACTTC; CDR3: CASSSVGGGTQETQYF
V: TRBV6-2/TRBV6-3; D: TRBD1; J: TRBJ1-1; size: -; length: 14; DNA: TGTGCCAGCAGTAGAAGACAGGGGGCCACTGAAGCTTTCTTT; CDR3: CASSRRQGATEAFF
V: TRBV7-8; D: TRBD1; J: TRBJ1-2; size: -; length: 16; DNA: TGTGCCAGCAGCTTAAGCTCTGGGACAGGGGTATATGGCTACACCTTC; CDR3: CASSLSSGTGVYGYTF
V: TRBV19; D: -; J: TRBJ2-1; size: -; length: 12; DNA: TGTGCCAGTAGGAGGGGGGGCAATGAGCAGTTCTTC; CDR3: CASRRGGNEQFF
V: TRBV30; D: -; J: TRBJ2-7; size: -; length: 16; DNA: TGTGCCTGGACCCAACTAACAGGGACGGGGCCCTACGAGCAGTACTTC; CDR3: CAWTQLTGTGPYEQYF
V: TRBV4-2; D: TRBD2; J: TRBJ2-3; size: -; length: 15; DNA: TGTGCCAGCAGCCAAGATAGCGGGGAGACAGATACGCAGTATTTT; CDR3: CASSQDSGETDTQYF
V: TRBV4-2; D: TRBD1; J: TRBJ1-2; size: -; length: 14; DNA: TGTGCCAGCAGCCAGGAACAGGGGGTAGAAGGCTACACCTTC; CDR3: CASSQEQGVEGYTF
V: TRBV18; D: -; J: TRBJ1-2; size: -; length: 14; DNA: TGTGCCAGCTCACCTGGCCAGACACCTCTGGGCTACACCTTC; CDR3: CASSPGQTPLGYTF
V: TRBV29-1; D: -; J: TRBJ2-1; size: few; length: 13; DNA: TGCAGCGTTGAAGCGTTGCAGGGCGGTGAGCAGTTCTTC; CDR3: CSVEALQGGEQFF
V: TRBV4-3; D: -; J: TRBJ1-1; size: -; length: 13; DNA: TGCGCCAGCAGCCACGACAGGAAGACTGAAGCTTTCTTT; CDR3: CASSHDRKTEAFF
V: TRBV3-1/TRBV3-2; D: -; J: TRBJ1-1; size: -; length: 13; DNA: TGTGCCAGCAGCCAAGATGGGGGAGGTGAAGCTTTCTTT; CDR3: CASSQDGGGEAFF
V: TRBV6-5; D: -; J: TRBJ1-3; size: -; length: 11; DNA: TGTGCCACCCGGTCTGGAAACACCATATATTTT; CDR3: CATRSGNTIYF
V: TRBV7-9; D: -; J: TRBJ2-7; size: -; length: 13; DNA: TGTGCCAGCAGCGGTAACAGCCGCTACGAGCAGTACTTC; CDR3: CASSGNSRYEQYF
V: TRBV7-9; D: -; J: TRBJ1-2; size: many; length: 17; DNA: TGTGCCAGCAGCGCGGGACCTACCACCTACGCTAACTATGGCTACACCTTC; CDR3: CASSAGPTTYANYGYTF
V: TRBV19; D: TRBD1; J: TRBJ1-1; size: -; length: 15; DNA: TGTGCCAGTAGATCCGGACAGGCAGTGAACACTGAAGCTTTCTTT; CDR3: CASRSGQAVNTEAFF
V: TRBV27; D: -; J: TRBJ2-1; size: -; length: 14; DNA: TGTGCCAGCAGTGCCGGGGAGATCTACAATGAGCAGTTCTTC; CDR3: CASSAGEIYNEQFF
V: TRBV5-6; D: -; J: TRBJ2-2; size: -; length: 16; DNA: TGTGCCAGCAGACAAGTGGGGGCCCGAGGGACCGGGGAGCTGTTTTTT; CDR3: CASRQVGARGTGELFF
V: TRBV29-1; D: TRBD1; J: TRBJ1-2; size: -; length: 13; DNA: TGCAGCGCCCCGGGACAGGGGAACTATGGCTACACCTTC; CDR3: CSAPGQGNYGYTF
V: TRBV24-1; D: TRBD2; J: TRBJ2-3; size: -; length: 16; DNA: TGTGCCACCAGTGATCGAGGGAACGGGAGGTTAGATACGCAGTATTTT; CDR3: CATSDRGNGRLDTQYF
V: TRBV5-8; D: TRBD1; J: TRBJ2-7; size: -; length: 13; DNA: TGTGCCAGCAGCCCTGGGACAGCTTACGAGCAGTACTTC; CDR3: CASSPGTAYEQYF
V: TRBV6-5; D: -; J: TRBJ1-1; size: -; length: 15; DNA: TGTGCCAGCGTTTATTCCGGGGGGCTGGAGACTGAAGCTTTCTTT; CDR3: CASVYSGGLETEAFF
V: TRBV3-1/TRBV3-2; D: -; J: TRBJ2-2; size: -; length: 15; DNA: TGTGCCAGCAGCCCCGGGGTTCGGGGCACCGGGGAGCTGTTTTTT; CDR3: CASSPGVRGTGELFF
V: TRBV7-8; D: TRBD2; J: TRBJ2-1; size: -; length: 15; DNA: TGTGCCAGCAGCTTCACTAGCGGGGGTTTGGATGAGCAGTTCTTC; CDR3: CASSFTSGGLDEQFF
V: TRBV12-2; D: -; J: TRBJ1-3; size: -; length: 16; DNA: TGTGCAAGTCGGCGGGGACAGGGGGAAACTGGAAACACCATATATTTT; CDR3: CASRRGQGETGNTIYF
V: TRBV29-1; D: -; J: TRBJ1-2; size: -; length: 15; DNA: TGCAGCGTTGAAGAGTGGTCCCCGGAGGAGAATGGCTACACCTTC; CDR3: CSVEEWSPEENGYTF
V: TRBV24-1; D: TRBD1; J: TRBJ2-2; size: -; length: 17; DNA: TGTGCCACCAGTGATCCCCGGACAGGGGGCAACACCGGGGAGCTGTTTTTT; CDR3: CATSDPRTGGNTGELFF
V: TRBV5-1; D: TRBD2; J: TRBJ2-2; size: few; length: 16; DNA: TGCGCCAGCAGTCCACTAGCGGGGACGAACACCGGGGAGCTGTTTTTT; CDR3: CASSPLAGTNTGELFF
V: TRBV29-1; D: -; J: TRBJ2-1; size: -; length: 13; DNA: TGCAGCCTTATTCCGGGGATCTACAATGAGCAGTTCTTC; CDR3: CSLIPGIYNEQFF
V: TRBV4-3; D: TRBD1; J: TRBJ1-6; size: many; length: 18; DNA: TGCGCCAGCAGCCAAGGGTGGGCAGGGGGTGCGAGGAATTCACCCCTCCACTTT; CDR3: CASSQGWAGGARNSPLHF
V: TRBV5-8; D: -; J: TRBJ2-1; size: -; length: 14; DNA: TGTGCCAGCAGGGTACACAGCCCCTACAATGAGCAGTTCTTC; CDR3: CASRVHSPYNEQFF
V: TRBV29-1; D: -; J: TRBJ1-2; size: -; length: 12; DNA: TGCAGCGTTGTCTCCCCCAGGGGTGGCTACACCTTC; CDR3: CSVVSPRGGYTF
V: TRBV27; D: -; J: TRBJ1-4; size: -; length: 15; DNA: TGTGCCAGCAGTTCCCAGGGGATGGCTAATGAAAAACTGTTTTTT; CDR3: CASSSQGMANEKLFF